What follows are 30 T cell receptor beta chains derived from one specimen sequenced in a study of early T cells in non-severe SARS-CoV-2 infection. TCRdb ran MiXCR on the 5' RACE reads and lists one entry per CDR3 protein. The table has some 26,000 distinct CDR3 sequences, 3.5% to 4.5% seen once. Material: whole blood. Receptors originate from an adult who was a healthcare worker with PCR-confirmed SARS-CoV-2 infection or an uninfected control (not recorded which).

Many counts were recorded for this clonotype. The chain carries TRBV29-1 and TRBJ1-4, with TRBD1 matching 9 bases. The ends lost 5 bases at V and 5 bases at J; junction bases unmatched: 9. The V gene's germline CDR1 is SQVTM and CDR2 ANQGSEA. CDR3 size: 15 residues. For the CDR3, the DNA is TGCAGCGTTAGCTATACCGGGACAGGGAATGAAAAACTGTTTTTT. This codes for CSVSYTGTGNEKLFF. Combining the CDR3 with reference TRBV29-1 and TRBJ1-4 gives the whole variable domain SAVISQKPSRDICQRGTSLTIQCQVDSQVTMMFWYRQQPGQSLTLIATANQGSEATYESGFVIDKFPISRPNLTFSTLTVSNMSPEDSSIYLCSVSYTGTGNEKLFFGSGTQLSVL.

The sample holds many counts of this clonotype. The chain joins TRBV12-3 or TRBV12-4 to TRBJ1-5, with D possibly matching TRBD1 (5 bases). CDR3 size: 15 residues. The V gene lost 3 bases and the J gene lost 2 bases, with 11 bases spanning the gap. CDR3 nucleotides: TGTGCCAGCAGTTTGGCCCAGGGAGGCAATCAGCCCCAGCATTTT. Its translation: CASSLAQGGNQPQHF.

This clonotype was seen at least ten times. J is TRBJ1-3 and V is TRBV11-2; a possible D gene is TRBD1 (5 bases). There are 13 residues in the CDR3. In germline, CDR1 is SGHAT, CDR2 FQNNGV. V lost 5 bases to trimming and J lost 0 bases, with 5 bases between them. The CDR3 DNA reads as TGTGCCAGCAGCGACAGCTCTGGAAACACCATATATTTT. Its translation: CASSDSSGNTIYF.

This clonotype was seen ten or more times. The chain couples TRBV28 to TRBJ1-5; unclear D gene. The CDR3 spans 15 residues. Germline V lookup: CDR1 MDHEN, CDR2 SYDVKM. The V end lost 5 bases, the J end lost 0 bases, and 11 bases lay between the germline ends. Here the CDR3 reads CASSLRRVSNQPQHF. The CDR3 nucleotides are TGTGCCAGCAGTCTGCGACGGGTTAGCAATCAGCCCCAGCATTTT.

There are a few counts of this clonotype. The chain couples TRBV19 to TRBJ2-7; unclear D gene. There are 15 residues in the CDR3. V was shortened by 0 bases and J by 0 bases, with 9 bases between the two germline ends. Germline V lookup: CDR1 LNHDA, CDR2 SQIVND (reference sequence). CDR3 loop: CASSIDGRSSYEQYF. Here the CDR3 DNA reads TGTGCCAGTAGTATAGATGGGCGGAGCTCCTACGAGCAGTACTTC.

This clonotype has a count of ten or more. The V gene is TRBV5-1, the J gene TRBJ2-7, with TRBD1 identical over 7 bases. The length of the CDR3 is 13 residues. CDR1 is SGHRS, CDR2 YFSETQ, per germline. The V and J ends lost 7 bases and 2 bases, in that order; junction bases with no gene match: 6. This CDR3 is CASLRQGTYEQYF. The CDR3 nucleotides read TGCGCCAGCTTGAGACAGGGTACCTACGAGCAGTACTTC.

In its sample, this clonotype was seen many times. The chain is built from TRBV29-1 and TRBJ1-2; 9 nucleotides agree with TRBD1. Trimming at V came to 3 bases and at J to 2 bases, leaving 7 bases not matched to a gene. Germline V gene sequence: CDR1 SQVTM, CDR2 ANQGSEA. The CDR3 covers 15 residues. This chain's CDR3 is CSVDSPGQGNYGYTF. CDR3 in DNA: TGCAGCGTTGATTCGCCCGGACAGGGGAACTATGGCTACACCTTC. Full variable domain (missing parts from reference TRBV29-1 and TRBJ1-2): SAVISQKPSRDICQRGTSLTIQCQVDSQVTMMFWYRQQPGQSLTLIATANQGSEATYESGFVIDKFPISRPNLTFSTLTVSNMSPEDSSIYLCSVDSPGQGNYGYTFGSGTRLTVV.

This clonotype was picked up many times. The chain uses TRBV12-3 or TRBV12-4 and TRBJ1-2, with D unclear. The germline V and J ends were trimmed by 3 bases and 5 bases, with 7 bases remaining between them. This CDR3 is 12 amino acids long. The CDR3 sequence is CASSFSKYGYTF. The CDR3 bases are TGTGCCAGCAGTTTTTCAAAATATGGCTACACCTTC.

This clonotype was recorded many times. V gene TRBV28 combines with J gene TRBJ2-5; D tentatively fits TRBD1 or TRBD2 (5 bases each). V was shortened by 3 bases and J by 1 base, with 9 bases between the two germline ends. The germline V gene has CDR1 MDHEN and CDR2 SYDVKM. This CDR3 has 14 amino acids. The CDR3 here is CASSFGALQETQYF. The CDR3 DNA is TGTGCCAGCAGTTTCGGGGCCCTCCAAGAGACCCAGTACTTC.

This clonotype was detected many times. V usage is TRBV24-1 and J usage is TRBJ2-1, with TRBD2 matching over 11 bases. CDR1 and CDR2 from the germline V gene are KGHDR and SFDVKD. Losses at the gene ends were 5 bases for V and 7 bases for J; bases not matched to a gene: 9. The CDR3 runs 16 residues. The CDR3 DNA follows: TGTGCCACCAGTGTCCGTAGCGGGGGGGCCAGGAATGAGCAGTTCTTC. Translation: CATSVRSGGARNEQFF.

This clonotype was seen ten or more times. The chain has TRBV5-4 and TRBJ2-5; TRBD2 aligns across 7 bases. Germline V gene lookup returns CDR1 SGHNT and CDR2 YYREEE (reference sequence). The CDR3 totals 15 residues. The V gene end was trimmed by 0 bases and the J gene end by 4 bases; junction bases not matched to a gene: 6. The CDR3 region is CASSLEGQRGETQYF. CDR3 nucleotide sequence: TGTGCCAGCAGCTTGGAGGGCCAGCGGGGAGAGACCCAGTACTTC.

This clonotype was detected ten times or more. The rearrangement links TRBV20-1 to TRBJ2-7; no clear D. Germline CDR1 and CDR2: DFQATT and SNEGSKA (reference sequence). There are 12 residues in the CDR3. Between the trimmed V and J ends, which lost 8 bases and 0 bases, there was a span of 11 bases. For the CDR3, the DNA is TGCAGTCTAAAAGGCCACTCCTACGAGCAGTACTTC. Translation gives CSLKGHSYEQYF.

This clonotype has at least ten counts. The genes are TRBV27 and TRBJ1-1; D is undetermined. This CDR3 contains 14 residues. In germline, CDR1 is MNHEY, CDR2 SMNVEV (reference sequence). Trimming removed 4 bases at V and 0 bases at J, with 9 bases between. The CDR3 region is CASSSHSLNTEAFF. As DNA, the CDR3 is TGTGCCAGCAGTTCCCACAGTTTGAACACTGAAGCTTTCTTT.

This clonotype was detected many times. The V gene is TRBV6-5, the J gene TRBJ2-1; D remains ambiguous. The CDR3 has 10 amino acids. Germline-derived CDR1 and CDR2 are MNHEY and SVGAGI. The CDR3 protein is CANSAREQFF. The CDR3 DNA reads TGTGCAAATTCAGCCCGTGAGCAGTTCTTC.

Many counts were recorded for this clonotype. The genes are TRBV25-1 and TRBJ2-7, with 9 positions matching TRBD1. V lost 6 bases to trimming and J lost 4 bases; unmatched junction nucleotides: 4. This CDR3 has 13 residues. CDR1 and CDR2 from the germline V gene are MGHDK and SYGVNS. CDR3 sequence reads: CASRSDRGYEQYF. As DNA, the CDR3 is TGTGCCAGCAGATCCGACAGGGGGTACGAGCAGTACTTC.

At least ten counts were recorded for this clonotype. The V call is TRBV7-2, the J call TRBJ2-5, with a tentative D call TRBD2 (6 bases). The CDR3 runs 16 residues. Trimming stripped 5 bases from V and 0 bases from J, with 16 bases between. Germline values: CDR1 SGHTA, CDR2 FQGNSA. The DNA of the CDR3 is TGTGCCAGCAGCCTCCCTTGGGGGGATAACCAAGAGACCCAGTACTTC. It yields the protein CASSLPWGDNQETQYF.

This chain uses TRBV3-1 with TRBJ1-1; D gene unclear. Germline loops: CDR1 LGHDT, CDR2 YNNKEL (reference sequence). With 3 bases removed from V and 5 bases from J, the gap between germline ends came to 4 bases. This CDR3 contains 11 residues. The CDR3 region is CASSQGTEAFF. DNA for the CDR3: TGTGCCAGCAGCCAGGGGACTGAAGCTTTCTTT.

This clonotype occurred many times. This chain links TRBV7-2 with TRBJ2-7, with 9 bases lining up with TRBD2. V dropped 5 bases and J dropped 2; count of bases not matched to a gene: 19. Germline V gene sequence: CDR1 SGHTA, CDR2 FQGNSA. The CDR3 contains 19 residues. As DNA, the CDR3 is TGTGCCAGCAGCCGCCAACGTGGATTGTCTAGCGGGGTAACCTACGAGCAGTACTTC. Residues: CASSRQRGLSSGVTYEQYF.

This clonotype has a count of ten or more. This rearrangement joins TRBV7-2 to TRBJ2-2; D could derive from TRBD1 or TRBD2 (6 bases each). The CDR3 spans 15 residues. Trimming pared 5 bases from V and 4 bases from J, leaving 14 bases between. Germline assignment: CDR1 SGHTA and CDR2 FQGNSA. CDR3 sequence: CASSPPGGPTGELFF. In DNA form, the CDR3 reads TGTGCCAGCAGCCCCCCTGGGGGGCCCACCGGGGAGCTGTTTTTT.

At least ten counts were recorded for this clonotype. The chain has TRBV28 and TRBJ2-1; 7 bases are shared with TRBD1. Germline values: CDR1 MDHEN, CDR2 SYDVKM. The CDR3 spans 15 residues. The trim removed 3 bases at V and 4 bases at J, leaving 6 bases unmatched. The CDR3 loop reads CASSFRGQAYNEQFF. CDR3 nucleotides: TGTGCCAGCAGTTTTCGTGGACAGGCTTACAATGAGCAGTTCTTC.

This clonotype was observed many times. J is TRBJ2-3 and V is TRBV11-3; D ambiguous. CDR3 size: 15 residues. Between the trimmed V and J ends, which lost 1 base and 2 bases, there was a span of 10 bases. Germline V gene data show CDR1 as SGHNT and CDR2 as YENEEA. The CDR3 DNA is TGTGCCAGCAGCTTAGGGACGGCACCCACAGATACGCAGTATTTT. Translating it yields CASSLGTAPTDTQYF.

Ten or more counts support this clonotype. V usage is TRBV3-1 and J usage is TRBJ1-5, with 8 bases lining up with TRBD1. The trim removed 3 bases at V and 4 bases at J, leaving 11 bases unmatched. Germline V gene sequence: CDR1 LGHDT, CDR2 YNNKEL (reference sequence). CDR3 length equals 17 residues. CDR3 nucleotides: TGTGCCAGCAGCCAGGCTACAGACAGGGGACGAAATCAGCCCCAGCATTTT. Translation gives CASSQATDRGRNQPQHF.

This clonotype was seen at least ten times. The CDR3 region has the DNA TGCAGTAGCGGGGGATCAGATACGCAGTATTTT. It is translated as CSSGGSDTQYF. This rearrangement joins TRBV20-1 to TRBJ2-3, with 8 positions matching TRBD2. V lost 8 bases and J lost 4; bases outside the gene matches: 2. The germline V gene encodes CDR1 DFQATT and CDR2 SNEGSKA (reference sequence). There are 11 residues in the CDR3.

This clonotype has a count of ten or more. The chain is built from TRBV20-1 and TRBJ2-3, with TRBD2 identical over 13 bases. J was trimmed by 0 bases and V by 5 bases; bases with no gene match: 8. This CDR3 region has 17 residues. Per germline, CDR1 DFQATT and CDR2 SNEGSKA (reference sequence). CDR3 region: CSARLAGGKASTDTQYF. CDR3 DNA sequence: TGCAGTGCTCGACTAGCGGGGGGAAAGGCTAGCACAGATACGCAGTATTTT.

The CDR3 loop is CASSRILAGGRETQYF. Written as DNA, the CDR3 is TGTGCCAGCAGCCGAATACTAGCGGGGGGGAGAGAGACCCAGTACTTC. J is TRBJ2-5 and V is TRBV12-3 or TRBV12-4; TRBD2 aligns across 13 bases. V lost 6 bases to trimming and J lost 4 bases; unmatched junction nucleotides: 8. This CDR3 spans 16 amino acids.

This clonotype came up many times. This rearrangement joins TRBV6-2 or TRBV6-3 to TRBJ2-5, with D uncertain. This CDR3 has 13 amino acids. CDR1 is MNHEY and CDR2 is SVGEGT in the germline V gene. Trimming left V 2 bases short and J 3 bases short, with 7 bases between. The chain's CDR3 is CASSYSHKETQYF. Here the CDR3 DNA reads TGTGCCAGCAGTTACAGCCACAAAGAGACCCAGTACTTC.

This clonotype has a count of ten or more. The chain employs TRBV7-2 and TRBJ2-1; 8 nucleotides agree with TRBD1. The germline CDR1 and CDR2 sequences are SGHTA and FQGNSA. V gave up 3 bases and J gave up 3 bases; unmatched junction bases: 4. The CDR3 contains 15 residues. The CDR3 sequence is CASSFDRGGYNEQFF. CDR3 coding DNA: TGTGCCAGCAGCTTTGACAGGGGAGGCTACAATGAGCAGTTCTTC.

This chain connects TRBV25-1 to TRBJ2-3, with D perhaps being TRBD1 or TRBD2 (6 bases each). V lost 5 bases and J 3 bases, leaving 12 bases between the germline ends. Germline V gene data show CDR1 as MGHDK and CDR2 as SYGVNS. The CDR3 loop spans 14 amino acids. CDR3 sequence: CASSLGGRTDTQYF. As DNA, the CDR3 is TGTGCCAGCAGTCTTGGGGGGCGGACAGATACGCAGTATTTT.

This clonotype was found many times. Likely a read error: the CDR3 ends without its conserved phenylalanine or tryptophan. V is TRBV6-2 or TRBV6-3 and J is TRBJ1-1; 10 bases agree with TRBD1. Germline-derived CDR1 and CDR2 are MNHEY and SVGEGT. The junction had 14 bases not matched to a gene; V was cut back by 7 bases and J by 3 bases. This CDR3 spans 17 amino acids. CDR3 residues: CASNEFGQGDWDTEAFL. CDR3 sequence (DNA): TGTGCCAGCAACGAGTTCGGACAGGGGGATTGGGACACTGAAGCTTTCCTT.

This clonotype is labeled as medium-sized (0.01 to 0.1%). The chain is built from TRBV27 and TRBJ1-6, with D possibly being TRBD1 (6 bases). From germline, CDR1 is MNHEY and CDR2 SMNVEV (reference sequence). V was clipped by 8 bases and J by 8 bases, with 16 bases between them. The CDR3 loop spans 14 amino acids. CDR3 protein: CASSFGGAYSPLHF. The CDR3 nucleotides read TGTGCCAGCTCATTCGGGGGGGCGTATTCACCCCTCCACTTT.